The 21 T cell receptor beta chains reported below all come from one sample, sequenced in a study of blood T cell repertoires in COVID-19. Using immunoSEQ multiplex PCR, the repertoire was profiled, and TCRdb retains in-frame clones only, with some absent. The sample includes about 45,000 clones, about nine tenths of them seen just once. The sequenced sample consisted of peripheral blood. The receptors shown here come from a woman over 75 with active COVID-19.

The J gene is TRBJ2-7, the V gene TRBV29-1; no reliable D call. The V and J ends lost 4 bases and 2 bases respectively, with 9 bases between them. CDR3 length: 12 residues. The germline gives CDR1 SQVTM, CDR2 ANQGSEA. The CDR3 sequence is CSVAPEAYEQYF. The CDR3 nucleotides are TGCAGCGTTGCTCCAGAGGCCTACGAGCAGTACTTC.

The rearrangement links TRBV11-2 to TRBJ2-1; D might be TRBD2 (5 bases). The germline gives CDR1 SGHAT, CDR2 FQNNGV. The CDR3 consists of 18 residues. V was trimmed by 1 base and J by 2 bases, leaving 18 bases between them. Written as DNA, the CDR3 is TGTGCCAGCAGCTTAGTATCTCCTAGCCTTAAGACCTACAATGAGCAGTTCTTC. Protein product: CASSLVSPSLKTYNEQFF.

This rearrangement joins TRBV18 to TRBJ2-3; the match to TRBD2 covers 11 bases. CDR3 size: 17 residues. Germline CDR1 reads KGHSH; CDR2 reads LQKENI. Trimming took 4 bases from V and 0 from J; bases not matched to a gene: 6. DNA for the CDR3: TGTGCCAGCTCACTACGTAGCGGGGGGGCAAGCACAGATACGCAGTATTTT. It codes for CASSLRSGGASTDTQYF.

The rearrangement uses TRBV2 and TRBJ2-7; 9 nucleotides line up with TRBD2. Germline lookup yields CDR1 SNHLY and CDR2 FYNNEI. The ends lost 2 bases at V and 4 bases at J; junction bases unmatched: 3. This CDR3 contains 14 residues. The chain's CDR3 is CASSESSGTYEQYF. The DNA for the CDR3 is TGTGCCAGCAGTGAATCTAGCGGGACTTACGAGCAGTACTTC.

This clone came up once. The chain has TRBV18 and TRBJ2-3; 8 bases map to TRBD1. Germline lookup yields CDR1 KGHSH and CDR2 LQKENI. This CDR3 is built from 17 residues. Trimming at V came to 3 bases and at J to 1 base, leaving 9 bases not matched to a gene. This chain's CDR3 is CASSPQRQGQGTDTQYF. The DNA of the CDR3 is TGTGCCAGCTCACCCCAGAGACAGGGGCAGGGCACAGATACGCAGTATTTT.

The J gene is TRBJ2-3, the V gene TRBV19; TRBD1 matches 8 bases. The J segment lost 8 bases and the V segment lost 8 bases, leaving 12 bases of the junction unmatched. Germline CDR1 reads LNHDA; CDR2 reads SQIVND (reference sequence). This CDR3 is 14 amino acids long. The CDR3: CASDGQGARGTQYF. In nucleotides, the CDR3 is TGTGCCAGTGATGGGCAGGGGGCAAGGGGTACGCAGTATTTT.

This clone was seen a handful of times. The chain has TRBV11-2 and TRBJ2-2, with 11 positions matching TRBD2. Unmatched junction bases numbered 9, after V lost 5 bases and J lost 7 bases. Germline values: CDR1 SGHAT, CDR2 FQNNGV. The CDR3 contains 16 residues. The DNA for the CDR3 is TGTGCCAGCAGCCGACTAGCGGGGAGGCAGGGCGGGGAGCTGTTTTTT. This sequence encodes CASSRLAGRQGGELFF.

The chain couples TRBV5-4 to TRBJ1-4, with TRBD1 matching 10 bases. Trimming at V came to 3 bases and at J to 10 bases, leaving 9 bases not matched to a gene. The germline V gene encodes CDR1 SGHNT and CDR2 YYREEE (reference sequence). This CDR3 is 15 amino acids long. The CDR3 coding sequence is TGTGCCAGCAGCTCCCCGGGGACAGGGGACGGAAAACTGTTTTTT. Translating gives CASSSPGTGDGKLFF.

This sequence joins TRBV7-9 and TRBJ2-1, with D unresolved. With 1 base removed from V and 1 base from J, the gap between germline ends came to 8 bases. CDR3 size: 15 residues. CDR1 is SEHNR, CDR2 FQNEAQ, per germline (reference sequence). The CDR3: CASSLGTRSYNEQFF. The CDR3 DNA sequence: TGTGCCAGCAGCTTAGGTACCAGATCCTACAATGAGCAGTTCTTC.

This clone was picked up a small number of times. The chain recombines TRBV5-4 with TRBJ2-3; TRBD2 might be the D (5 bases). The CDR3 is 14 residues long. The germline V and J ends were trimmed by 0 bases and 2 bases, with 7 bases remaining between them. The germline CDR1 and CDR2 sequences are SGHNT and YYREEE (reference sequence). The CDR3 DNA reads as TGTGCCAGCAGCTTGGACGGGGTCACAGATACGCAGTATTTT. Protein sequence: CASSLDGVTDTQYF.

This chain joins TRBV7-6 and TRBJ1-4, with D possibly matching TRBD1 (5 bases). Germline V lookup: CDR1 SGHVS, CDR2 FNYEAQ. This CDR3 spans 15 amino acids. Trimming took 1 base from V and 4 from J, leaving 10 bases between them. The CDR3 region has the DNA TGTGCCAGCAGCTTAGTCGGGGGGATTAATGAAAAACTGTTTTTT. Translation: CASSLVGGINEKLFF.

The chain has TRBV18 and TRBJ2-7, with D perhaps matching TRBD2 (7 bases). The CDR3 loop spans 15 amino acids. The germline V gene encodes CDR1 KGHSH and CDR2 LQKENI. V was shortened by 1 base and J by 6 bases, with 16 bases between the two germline ends. The CDR3 region has the DNA TGTGCCAGCTCACCACGGGGGGGCGCTGAAGGCGAGCAGTACTTC. This gives the protein CASSPRGGAEGEQYF. Drawing the rest from reference TRBV18 and TRBJ2-7, the complete variable domain is NAGVMQNPRHLVRRRGQEARLRCSPMKGHSHVYWYRQLPEEGLKFMVYLQKENIIDESGMPKERFSAEFPKEGPSILRIQQVVRGDSAAYFCASSPRGGAEGEQYFGPGTRLTVT.

The chain joins TRBV27 to TRBJ1-1; possibly TRBD1 for D (6 bases). With 6 bases removed from V and 3 bases from J, the gap between germline ends came to 11 bases. This CDR3 region has 13 residues. Germline values: CDR1 MNHEY, CDR2 SMNVEV (reference sequence). CDR3 in amino acids: CASRRGWDTEAFF. The CDR3 bases are TGTGCCAGCAGGAGGGGGTGGGACACTGAAGCTTTCTTT.

CDR3 nucleotide sequence: TGTGCCAGTAGTTCGGCAGGAAGTAATAGCAATCAGCCCCAGCATTTT. Its translation: CASSSAGSNSNQPQHF. The chain uses TRBV19 and TRBJ1-5; no reliable D call. This CDR3 is built from 16 residues. Germline CDR1 LNHDA, CDR2 SQIVND (reference sequence). With 5 bases removed from V and 0 bases from J, the gap between germline ends came to 14 bases.

The rearrangement uses TRBV19 and TRBJ1-4, with D perhaps matching TRBD1 (6 bases). The CDR3 sequence is 16 residues long. Germline-derived CDR1 and CDR2 are LNHDA and SQIVND (reference sequence). V lost 4 bases and J 5 bases, leaving 17 bases between the germline ends. The CDR3 DNA sequence: TGTGCCAGTAGTACCGCCAGGGGACCGCTGAATGAAAAACTGTTTTTT. It codes for CASSTARGPLNEKLFF.

This sequence joins TRBV10-2 and TRBJ2-5; the match to TRBD2 covers 11 bases. The J segment lost 5 bases and the V segment lost 4 bases, leaving 6 bases of the junction unmatched. CDR3 length: 15 amino acids. Germline V CDR1 and CDR2: WSHSY, SAAADI. The CDR3 loop reads CASSVSGGVQETQYF. The DNA of the CDR3 is TGCGCCAGCAGTGTTAGCGGGGGGGTTCAGGAGACCCAGTACTTC.

This sequence joins TRBV20-1 and TRBJ1-4; tentatively, D is TRBD1 (5 bases). This CDR3 is 13 amino acids long. Germline CDR1 and CDR2: DFQATT and SNEGSKA (reference sequence). V was shortened by 3 bases and J by 8 bases, with 13 bases between the two germline ends. The CDR3 protein is CSASQGAGEKLFF. The CDR3 bases are TGCAGTGCTAGTCAAGGGGCCGGCGAAAAACTGTTTTTT.

V and J are TRBV5-5 and TRBJ1-2; no firm D call. CDR1 is SGHKS, CDR2 YYEKEE, per germline (reference sequence). CDR3 size: 15 residues. With 0 bases removed from V and 2 bases from J, the gap between germline ends came to 11 bases. CDR3 nucleotide sequence: TGTGCCAGCAGCTTGGAACAGACCTTGAACTATGGCTACACCTTC. It codes for CASSLEQTLNYGYTF.

The chain uses TRBV28 and TRBJ1-1; possibly TRBD1 for D (6 bases). This CDR3 is 15 amino acids long. Germline V gene sequence: CDR1 MDHEN, CDR2 SYDVKM. Trimming stripped 5 bases from V and 4 bases from J, with 17 bases between. The CDR3 coding sequence is TGTGCCAGCAGTCGAGGGGACACGGGCACCACTGAAGCTTTCTTT. Translated, it gives CASSRGDTGTTEAFF.

The CDR3 reads CASSRRRSGGAGDTQYF. The CDR3 nucleotides read TGTGCCAGCAGCCGTCGGAGAAGCGGGGGGGCCGGAGATACGCAGTATTTT. The chain joins TRBV3-1 (or the pseudogene TRBV3-2) to TRBJ2-3; 10 bases are a match to TRBD2. The CDR3 is made up of 17 amino acids. V gave up 4 bases and J gave up 5 bases; unmatched junction bases: 12. Per the germline V gene, CDR1 is LGHDT and CDR2 is YNNKEL (reference sequence).

The chain has TRBV15 and TRBJ2-7, with 9 bases identical to TRBD1. Germline V lookup: CDR1 LNHNV, CDR2 YYDKDF (reference sequence). The V segment lost 1 base and the J segment 3 bases; nucleotides outside the gene matches: 1. This CDR3 contains 14 residues. The CDR3 loop reads CATSRAGQGYEQYF. The CDR3 region has the DNA TGTGCCACCAGCAGAGCGGGACAGGGCTACGAGCAGTACTTC. The full variable domain, with the rest looked up from reference TRBV15 and TRBJ2-7, is DAMVIQNPRYQVTQFGKPVTLSCSQTLNHNVMYWYQQKSSQAPKLLFHYYDKDFNNEADTPDNFQSRRPNTSFCFLDIRSPGLGDTAMYLCATSRAGQGYEQYFGPGTRLTVT.